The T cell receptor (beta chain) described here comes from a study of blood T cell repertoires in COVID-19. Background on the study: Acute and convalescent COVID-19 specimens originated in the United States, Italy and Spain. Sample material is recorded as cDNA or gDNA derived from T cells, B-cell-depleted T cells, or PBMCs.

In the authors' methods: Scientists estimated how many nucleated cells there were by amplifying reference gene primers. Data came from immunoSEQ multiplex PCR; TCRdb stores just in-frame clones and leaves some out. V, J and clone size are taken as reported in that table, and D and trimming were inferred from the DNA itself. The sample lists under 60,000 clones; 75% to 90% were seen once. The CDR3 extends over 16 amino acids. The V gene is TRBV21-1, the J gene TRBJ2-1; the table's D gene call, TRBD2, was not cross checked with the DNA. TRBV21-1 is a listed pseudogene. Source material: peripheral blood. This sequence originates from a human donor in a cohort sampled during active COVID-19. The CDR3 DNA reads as TGTGCCAGCAGCAAAGATGTGGGGGGTTCCTACAATGAGCAGTTCTTC. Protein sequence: CASSKDVGGSYNEQFF.